This T cell receptor beta chain appears in the sequencing data of a study of CD8 T cells in Susac syndrome. Reverse transcription of 0.5 to 1 ug RNA used random hexamers. MiXCR was run by TCRdb on the immunoSEQ multiplex PCR reads, yielding one entry per CDR3 protein. The top ten clones hold approximately 0.3% of a sample with about 100,000 distinct CDR3 sequences, roughly 96% of them seen once. The length of the CDR3 is 12 residues. Germline CDR1 and CDR2: SQVTM and ANQGSEA. Trimming took 3 bases from V and 0 from J, leaving 5 bases between them. The V gene is TRBV29-1, the J gene TRBJ1-1, with D unclear. This TCR was recovered from a human donor with Susac syndrome. Material for sequencing was CD8+ T cells from PBMCs. CDR3 sequence: CSVERVNTEAFF. DNA for the CDR3: TGCAGCGTTGAGAGGGTGAACACTGAAGCTTTCTTT. Full variable domain (remainder filled in from reference TRBV29-1 and TRBJ1-1): SAVISQKPSRDICQRGTSLTIQCQVDSQVTMMFWYRQQPGQSLTLIATANQGSEATYESGFVIDKFPISRPNLTFSTLTVSNMSPEDSSIYLCSVERVNTEAFFGQGTRLTVV.